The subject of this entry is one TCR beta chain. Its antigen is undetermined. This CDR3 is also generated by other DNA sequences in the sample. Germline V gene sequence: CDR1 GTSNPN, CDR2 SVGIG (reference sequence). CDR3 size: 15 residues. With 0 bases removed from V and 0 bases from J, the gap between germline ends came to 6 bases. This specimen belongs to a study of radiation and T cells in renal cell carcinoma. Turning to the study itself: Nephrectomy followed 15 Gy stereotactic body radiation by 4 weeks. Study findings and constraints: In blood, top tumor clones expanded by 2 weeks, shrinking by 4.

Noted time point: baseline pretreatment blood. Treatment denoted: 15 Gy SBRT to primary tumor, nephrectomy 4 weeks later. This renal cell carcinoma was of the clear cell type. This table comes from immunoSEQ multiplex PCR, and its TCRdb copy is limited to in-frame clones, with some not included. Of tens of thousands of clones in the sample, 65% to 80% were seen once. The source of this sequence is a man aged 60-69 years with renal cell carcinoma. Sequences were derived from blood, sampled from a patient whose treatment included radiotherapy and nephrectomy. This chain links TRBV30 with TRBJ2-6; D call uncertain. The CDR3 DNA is TGTGCCTGGAGTGTTGGTGTCTCTGGGGCCAACGTCCTGACTTTC. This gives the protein CAWSVGVSGANVLTF. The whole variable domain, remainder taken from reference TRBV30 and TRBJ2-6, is SQTIHQWPATLVQPVGSPLSLECTVEGTSNPNLYWYRQAAGRGLQLLFYSVGIGQISSEVPQNLSASRPQDRQFILSSKKLLLSDSGFYLCAWSVGVSGANVLTFGAGSRLTVL.